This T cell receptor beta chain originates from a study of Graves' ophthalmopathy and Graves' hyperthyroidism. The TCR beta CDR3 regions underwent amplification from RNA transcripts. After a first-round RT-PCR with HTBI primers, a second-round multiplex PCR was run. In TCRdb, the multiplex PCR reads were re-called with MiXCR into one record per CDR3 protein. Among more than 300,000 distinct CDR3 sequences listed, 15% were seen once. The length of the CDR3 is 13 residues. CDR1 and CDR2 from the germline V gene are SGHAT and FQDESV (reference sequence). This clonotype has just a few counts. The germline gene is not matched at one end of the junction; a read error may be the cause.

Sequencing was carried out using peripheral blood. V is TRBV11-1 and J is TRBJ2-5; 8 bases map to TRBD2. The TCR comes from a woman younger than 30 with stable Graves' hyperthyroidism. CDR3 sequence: CASSFSDGGAENF. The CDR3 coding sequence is TGTGCCAGCAGCTTCTCTGACGGGGGGGCCGAGAACTTC. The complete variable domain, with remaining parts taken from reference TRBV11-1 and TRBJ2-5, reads EAEVAQSPRYKITEKSQAVAFWCDPISGHATLYWYRQILGQGPELLVQFQDESVVDDSQLPKDRFSAERLKGVDSTLKIQPAELGDSAMYLCASSFSDGGAENFGPGTRLLVL.